The clone carrying this T cell receptor (beta chain) rates as medium-sized. Antigen: not known. Germline loops: CDR1 SGHVS, CDR2 FQNEAQ. The CDR3 runs to 14 residues. After removal of 7 bases from V and 7 bases from J, the junction contained 8 bases not matched to a gene. This record comes from a study of breast tumors, draining lymph nodes, adjacent tissues. Regarding the study as a whole: Compared with lymph nodes, tumors were less diverse; compared with nontumor tissue, more. Findings are consistent with lymph node origin and intratumoral expansion of most tumor T cells. Tumor T cell lymph node origin was a supported hypothesis, not proven.

TCRdb re-derived calls from the multiplex PCR reads in MiXCR, one entry per CDR3 protein. The repertoire holds about 12,000 distinct CDR3 sequences, with about 70% as singletons. This clonotype was obtained from a female donor with breast cancer. Some clones in this sample may be carry-over from other donors' samples. What was sequenced was tumor-adjacent breast tissue. V and J are TRBV7-8 and TRBJ2-2, with TRBD2 identical over 8 bases. CDR3 protein: CASTPGGRNGELFF. The CDR3 coding sequence is TGTGCCAGCACCCCGGGGGGGCGAAACGGGGAGCTGTTTTTT. The full variable domain, completed using reference TRBV7-8 and TRBJ2-2, is GAGVSQSPRYKVAKRGQDVALRCDPISGHVSLFWYQQALGQGPEFLTYFQNEAQLDKSGLPSDRFFAERPEGSVSTLKIQRTQQEDSAVYLCASTPGGRNGELFFGEGSRLTVL.